One and the same sample provided the 16 T cell receptor beta chains below, sequenced in a study of CD8+ T cells in alopecia areata. Sequencing templates came from extracted RNA that was reverse transcribed into cDNA. Sequencing was performed with immunoSEQ multiplex PCR; in TCRdb, only in-frame clones are kept and a portion is missing. This repertoire shows around 35,000 clones, roughly 53% found once; its top ten account for around 43%. The sequenced sample consisted of NKG2D-high CD8+ T cells sorted from blood. The receptors were gathered from a human donor with alopecia areata.

This clone appeared a few times. The J gene is TRBJ2-7, the V gene TRBV5-6; 7 bases align to TRBD1. V was clipped by 4 bases and J by 3 bases; unmatched bases: 13. The length of the CDR3 is 16 residues. CDR1 and CDR2 (germline): SGHDT, YYEEEE. The CDR3, as DNA: TGTGCCAGCAGCGTTGGGTGGGACAGAGTAAACTACGAGCAGTACTTC. It specifies CASSVGWDRVNYEQYF.

The chain carries TRBV5-1 and TRBJ1-1; tentative D call: TRBD1 (5 bases). Germline values: CDR1 SGHRS, CDR2 YFSETQ. V lost 0 bases and J 1 base, leaving 10 bases between the germline ends. The CDR3 totals 15 residues. The CDR3 DNA sequence: TGCGCCAGCAGCTTGGGATGGGGGAAGAACACTGAAGCTTTCTTT. It is translated as CASSLGWGKNTEAFF.

The sample holds a few counts of this clone. This sequence joins TRBV23-1 and TRBJ2-3; 7 positions agree with TRBD2. TRBV23-1 is given ORF status, its function remaining uncertain. J lost 4 bases, V lost 0 bases, and 4 bases had no gene match. This CDR3 spans 15 amino acids. CDR3 amino acids: CASSQSRLAADTQYF. For the CDR3, the DNA is TGCGCCAGCAGTCAATCAAGACTAGCCGCAGATACGCAGTATTTT.

This chain links TRBV5-1 with TRBJ2-4, with TRBD2 matching 8 bases. Trimming cost V 4 bases and J 3 bases; bases outside gene matches: 9. This CDR3 is 16 amino acids long. In germline, CDR1 is SGHRS, CDR2 YFSETQ. For the CDR3, the DNA is TGCGCCAGCAGCGCGGGAGGTGGGCAGCACAAAAACATTCAGTACTTC. It specifies CASSAGGGQHKNIQYF.

This clone has more than one count but fewer than ten. This chain connects TRBV7-9 to TRBJ1-3, with D unclear. Germline V gene sequence: CDR1 SEHNR, CDR2 FQNEAQ (reference sequence). The CDR3 spans 16 residues. The V and J ends lost 5 bases and 0 bases respectively, with 14 bases between them. The CDR3 here is CASSPWQESSGNTIYF. The CDR3, as DNA: TGTGCCAGCAGCCCCTGGCAGGAGAGCTCTGGAAACACCATATATTTT.

This chain links TRBV30 with TRBJ2-3; a possible D gene is TRBD2 (5 bases). The CDR3 contains 11 residues. In germline, CDR1 is GTSNPN, CDR2 SVGIG (reference sequence). V was shortened by 8 bases and J by 1 base, with 7 bases between the two germline ends. CDR3 DNA sequence: TGTGCCCCCGGGGGCACAGATACGCAGTATTTT. Its protein is CAPGGTDTQYF.

This clone was recorded a few times. The chain uses TRBV7-2 and TRBJ1-1; D gene ambiguous. V dropped 3 bases and J dropped 8 bases, with 13 bases sitting between them. Germline values: CDR1 SGHTA, CDR2 FQGNSA. This CDR3 is built from 13 residues. CDR3 nucleotide sequence: TGTGCCAGCAGCTTCGGATCAGGATTCGAAGCTTTCTTT. This sequence encodes CASSFGSGFEAFF.

CDR3 bases: TGTGCCAGCAGCCAAGCCGGATCCGGGACTACATTCCGGGAGCAGTACTTC. As protein: CASSQAGSGTTFREQYF. The chain carries TRBV4-2 and TRBJ2-7, with 7 bases matching TRBD2. The CDR3 spans 17 residues. V shed 1 base and J 7 bases; nucleotides not matched to a gene: 16. In germline, CDR1 is LGHNA, CDR2 YNFKEQ.

The chain is built from TRBV9 and TRBJ1-1; D is unclear. The CDR3 has 14 residues. Trimming shortened V by 3 bases and J by 7 bases, and 16 bases separated the two germline ends. The germline V gene encodes CDR1 SGDLS and CDR2 YYNGEE. CDR3 nucleotide sequence: TGTGCCAGCAGCGCCAGACATTTCCCAGGTGAAGCTTTCTTT. Translation gives CASSARHFPGEAFF.

The CDR3 DNA reads TGTGCCAGCAGTGGAAGGGGACCGGGCTATGGCTACACCTTC. This sequence encodes CASSGRGPGYGYTF. The chain carries TRBV2 and TRBJ1-2, with D tentatively TRBD1 (5 bases). Germline V gives CDR1 SNHLY, CDR2 FYNNEI. Trimming took 4 bases from V and 4 from J, leaving 13 bases between them. This CDR3 is 14 amino acids long.

This chain links TRBV27 with TRBJ2-7; TRBD2 might be the D (6 bases). Germline CDR1 MNHEY, CDR2 SMNVEV (reference sequence). This CDR3 is 14 amino acids long. The germline V and J ends were trimmed by 2 bases and 1 base, with 9 bases remaining between them. CDR3: CASSLNGRSYEQYF. CDR3 nucleotide sequence: TGTGCCAGCAGTTTAAACGGGAGATCCTACGAGCAGTACTTC.

The chain carries TRBV9 and TRBJ2-5; 9 bases are shared with TRBD1. This CDR3 region has 16 residues. The J segment lost 4 bases and the V segment lost 5 bases, leaving 12 bases of the junction unmatched. Germline loops: CDR1 SGDLS, CDR2 YYNGEE. The CDR3 DNA is TGTGCCAGCAGTCAAGGCGGACAGGGGCCCCTAGAGACCCAGTACTTC. Translation: CASSQGGQGPLETQYF.

The rearrangement uses TRBV7-2 and TRBJ2-7; no clear D. Germline CDR1 and CDR2: SGHTA and FQGNSA. Trimming removed 5 bases at V and 0 bases at J, with 14 bases between. The CDR3 contains 15 residues. The CDR3 region is CASSPVTQISYEQYF. CDR3 bases: TGTGCCAGCAGCCCCGTGACGCAGATCTCCTACGAGCAGTACTTC. Complete variable domain (other parts from reference TRBV7-2 and TRBJ2-7): GAGVSQSPSNKVTEKGKDVELRCDPISGHTALYWYRQSLGQGLEFLIYFQGNSAPDKSGLPSDRFSAERTGGSVSTLTIQRTQQEDSAVYLCASSPVTQISYEQYFGPGTRLTVT.

J is TRBJ2-7 and V is TRBV7-2; D not resolved. The CDR3 has 14 residues. V lost 1 base and J 0 bases, leaving 7 bases between the germline ends. Germline CDR1 SGHTA, CDR2 FQGNSA. The CDR3 DNA follows: TGTGCCAGCAGCTTAGTTCCCCTCTCCTACGAGCAGTACTTC. Protein: CASSLVPLSYEQYF.

The rearrangement uses TRBV7-9 and TRBJ2-3, with D tentatively TRBD2 (6 bases). Germline V lookup: CDR1 SEHNR, CDR2 FQNEAQ (reference sequence). The CDR3 has 15 residues. Trimming removed 5 bases at V and 2 bases at J, with 14 bases between. The CDR3, as DNA: TGTGCCAGCAGCCCTCAGGAGGGGCACACAGATACGCAGTATTTT. Residues: CASSPQEGHTDTQYF.

This clone occurred a few times. The rearrangement links TRBV7-9 to TRBJ1-3; D unclear. The CDR3 runs to 12 residues. V was shortened by 3 bases and J by 4 bases, with 4 bases between the two germline ends. Germline lookup yields CDR1 SEHNR and CDR2 FQNEAQ (reference sequence). CDR3 DNA: TGTGCCAGCAGCTTGCCAGGAAACACCATATATTTT. Protein: CASSLPGNTIYF.